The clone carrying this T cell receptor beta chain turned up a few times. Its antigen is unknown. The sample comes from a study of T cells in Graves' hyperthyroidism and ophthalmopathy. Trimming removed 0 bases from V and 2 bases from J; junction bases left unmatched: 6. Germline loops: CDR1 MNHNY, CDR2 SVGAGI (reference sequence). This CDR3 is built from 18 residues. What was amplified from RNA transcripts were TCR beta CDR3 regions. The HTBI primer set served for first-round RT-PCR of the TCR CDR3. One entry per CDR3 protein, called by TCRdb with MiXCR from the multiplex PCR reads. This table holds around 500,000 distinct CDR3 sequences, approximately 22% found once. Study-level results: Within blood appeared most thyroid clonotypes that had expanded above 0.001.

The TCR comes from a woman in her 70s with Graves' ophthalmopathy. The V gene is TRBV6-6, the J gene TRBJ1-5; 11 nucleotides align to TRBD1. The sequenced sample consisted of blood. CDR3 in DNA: TGTGCCAGCAGTTACTCTTTCCGGACAGGGGGCGGCAATCAGCCCCAGCATTTT. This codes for CASSYSFRTGGGNQPQHF.